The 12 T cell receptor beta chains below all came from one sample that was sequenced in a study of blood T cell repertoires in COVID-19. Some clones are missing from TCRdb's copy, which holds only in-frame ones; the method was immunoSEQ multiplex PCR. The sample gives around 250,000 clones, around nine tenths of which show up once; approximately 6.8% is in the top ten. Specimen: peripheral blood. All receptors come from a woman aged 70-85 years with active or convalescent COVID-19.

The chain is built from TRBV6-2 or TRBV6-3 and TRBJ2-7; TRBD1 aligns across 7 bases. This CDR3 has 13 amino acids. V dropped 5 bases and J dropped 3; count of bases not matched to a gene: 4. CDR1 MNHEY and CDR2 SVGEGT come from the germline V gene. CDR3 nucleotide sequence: TGTGCCAGCAGTCCCGGGACAGACTACGAGCAGTACTTC. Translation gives CASSPGTDYEQYF.

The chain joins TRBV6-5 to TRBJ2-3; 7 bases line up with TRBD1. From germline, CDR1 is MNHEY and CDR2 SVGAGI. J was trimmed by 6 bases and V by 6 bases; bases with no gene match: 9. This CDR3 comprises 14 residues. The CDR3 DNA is TGTGCCAGCAGAGGGGGACAGAGGGTGGATACGCAGTATTTT. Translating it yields CASRGGQRVDTQYF.

The CDR3 region is CASNPRGDTEAFF. CDR3 sequence (DNA): TGTGCCAGCAATCCGAGAGGAGACACTGAAGCTTTCTTT. The rearrangement uses TRBV19 and TRBJ1-1; D unresolved. The V end was cut by 9 bases, the J end by 3 bases, with 14 bases between. The CDR3 totals 13 residues. In germline, CDR1 is LNHDA, CDR2 SQIVND (reference sequence). Combining the CDR3 with reference TRBV19 and TRBJ1-1 gives the whole variable domain DGGITQSPKYLFRKEGQNVTLSCEQNLNHDAMYWYRQDPGQGLRLIYYSQIVNDFQKGDIAEGYSVSREKKESFPLTVTSAQKNPTAFYLCASNPRGDTEAFFGQGTRLTVV.

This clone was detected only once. CDR3 coding DNA: TGTGCCAGCAGTTACGGTGGCCTTCAGGGGGCAGCTTTCTTT. Encoded protein: CASSYGGLQGAAFF. The chain links TRBV6-5 to TRBJ1-1; 8 nucleotides match TRBD1. CDR1 is MNHEY, CDR2 SVGAGI, per germline. The CDR3 is 14 residues long. V trimming: 2 bases; J trimming: 10 bases; junction bases outside the gene matches: 9.

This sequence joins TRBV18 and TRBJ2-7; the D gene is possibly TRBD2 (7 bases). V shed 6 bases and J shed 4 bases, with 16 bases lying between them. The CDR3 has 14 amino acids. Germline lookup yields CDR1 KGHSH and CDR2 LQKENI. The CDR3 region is CASSGGGLQYEQYF. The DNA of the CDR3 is TGTGCCAGCTCGGGCGGGGGCCTCCAATACGAGCAGTACTTC.

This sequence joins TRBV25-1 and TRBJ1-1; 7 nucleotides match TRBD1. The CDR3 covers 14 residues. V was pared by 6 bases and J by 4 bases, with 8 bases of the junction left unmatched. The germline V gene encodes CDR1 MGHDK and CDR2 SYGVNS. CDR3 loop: CASSASGGRTEAFF. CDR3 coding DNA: TGTGCCAGCAGCGCCTCAGGGGGTCGCACTGAAGCTTTCTTT.

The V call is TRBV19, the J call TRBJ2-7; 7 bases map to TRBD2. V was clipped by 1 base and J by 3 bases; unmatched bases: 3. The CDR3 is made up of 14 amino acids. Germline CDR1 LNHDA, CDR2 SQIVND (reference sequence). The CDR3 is CASSIAPGGYEQYF. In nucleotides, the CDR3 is TGTGCCAGTAGTATAGCCCCGGGGGGCTACGAGCAGTACTTC. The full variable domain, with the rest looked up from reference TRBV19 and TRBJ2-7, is DGGITQSPKYLFRKEGQNVTLSCEQNLNHDAMYWYRQDPGQGLRLIYYSQIVNDFQKGDIAEGYSVSREKKESFPLTVTSAQKNPTAFYLCASSIAPGGYEQYFGPGTRLTVT.

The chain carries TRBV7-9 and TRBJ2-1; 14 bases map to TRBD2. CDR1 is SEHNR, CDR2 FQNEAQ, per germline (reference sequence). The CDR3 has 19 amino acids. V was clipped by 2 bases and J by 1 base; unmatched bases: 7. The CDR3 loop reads CASSLFGLAGGLSYNEQFF. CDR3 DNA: TGTGCCAGCAGCTTATTCGGACTAGCGGGGGGCCTTTCCTACAATGAGCAGTTCTTC.

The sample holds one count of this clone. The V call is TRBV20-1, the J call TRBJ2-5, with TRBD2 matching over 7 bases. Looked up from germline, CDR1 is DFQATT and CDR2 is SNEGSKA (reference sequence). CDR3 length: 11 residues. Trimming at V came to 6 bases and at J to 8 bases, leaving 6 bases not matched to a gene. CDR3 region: CSAVGGVTQYF. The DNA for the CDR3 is TGCAGTGCCGTGGGGGGGGTAACCCAGTACTTC.

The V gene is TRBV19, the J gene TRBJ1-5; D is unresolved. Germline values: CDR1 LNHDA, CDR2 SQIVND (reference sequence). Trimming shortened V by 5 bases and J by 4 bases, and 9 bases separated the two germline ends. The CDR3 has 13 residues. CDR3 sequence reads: CASSPLINQPQHF. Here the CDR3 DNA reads TGTGCCAGTAGTCCCCTTATTAATCAGCCCCAGCATTTT.

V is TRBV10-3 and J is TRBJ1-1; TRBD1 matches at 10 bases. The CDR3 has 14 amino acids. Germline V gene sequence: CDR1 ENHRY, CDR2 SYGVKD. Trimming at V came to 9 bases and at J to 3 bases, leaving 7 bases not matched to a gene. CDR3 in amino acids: CAIGQGVGDTEAFF. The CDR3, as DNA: TGTGCCATAGGACAGGGGGTTGGGGACACTGAAGCTTTCTTT.

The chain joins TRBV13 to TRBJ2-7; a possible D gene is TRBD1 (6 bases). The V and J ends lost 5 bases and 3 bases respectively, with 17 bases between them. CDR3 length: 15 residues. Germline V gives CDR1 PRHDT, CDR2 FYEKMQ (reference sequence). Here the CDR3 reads CASSPPRDIVYEQYF. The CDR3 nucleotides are TGTGCCAGCAGCCCCCCCCGGGACATCGTCTACGAGCAGTACTTC.